This entry lists 13 T cell receptor beta chains sequenced from one sample in a study of blood T cell repertoires in COVID-19. Using immunoSEQ multiplex PCR, the repertoire was profiled, and TCRdb retains in-frame clones only, with some absent. The sample includes 120,000 or so clones, around 78% of them seen just once. Sequencing was performed on peripheral blood. The source is a man in his 70s with acute or convalescent COVID-19.

V usage is TRBV19 and J usage is TRBJ1-1; D is ambiguous. The germline V and J ends were trimmed by 0 bases and 1 base, with 9 bases remaining between them. The CDR3 loop spans 15 amino acids. The germline V gene has CDR1 LNHDA and CDR2 SQIVND (reference sequence). The CDR3 nucleotides read TGTGCCAGTAGTATAGATCTCCACAGGAACACTGAAGCTTTCTTT. Translated, it gives CASSIDLHRNTEAFF.

The rearrangement uses TRBV5-5 and TRBJ1-5; D is uncertain. CDR1 and CDR2 (germline): SGHKS, YYEKEE (reference sequence). Deletions cut 2 bases from V and 0 bases from J, with 9 bases between. The CDR3 has 15 residues. The CDR3 reads CASSLDSYSNQPQHF. CDR3 in DNA: TGTGCCAGCAGCTTAGATAGTTATAGCAATCAGCCCCAGCATTTT. The entire variable domain, with the rest obtained from reference TRBV5-5 and TRBJ1-5, is as follows: DAGVTQSPTHLIKTRGQQVTLRCSPISGHKSVSWYQQVLGQGPQFIFQYYEKEERGRGNFPDRFSARQFPNYSSELNVNALLLGDSALYLCASSLDSYSNQPQHFGDGTRLSIL.

The chain employs TRBV9 and TRBJ2-6; the D gene is possibly TRBD1 (5 bases). The length of the CDR3 is 15 residues. The germline V gene encodes CDR1 SGDLS and CDR2 YYNGEE. Trimming removed 4 bases from V and 0 bases from J, with 8 bases in between. CDR3 sequence reads: CASSSTVSGANVLTF. CDR3 sequence (DNA): TGTGCCAGCAGCTCGACAGTCTCTGGGGCCAACGTCCTGACTTTC.

This clone was seen more than once but under ten times. This chain uses TRBV5-4 with TRBJ2-1; 7 nucleotides align to TRBD2. Germline values: CDR1 SGHNT, CDR2 YYREEE (reference sequence). CDR3 length: 14 amino acids. V lost 2 bases to trimming and J lost 6 bases; unmatched junction nucleotides: 5. CDR3 amino acids: CASSFETSSNEQFF. In nucleotides, the CDR3 is TGTGCCAGCAGCTTCGAGACTAGCAGCAATGAGCAGTTCTTC.

J is TRBJ2-1 and V is TRBV18; 7 bases are a match to TRBD1. Trimming removed 2 bases from V and 14 bases from J; junction bases left unmatched: 15. Germline loops: CDR1 KGHSH, CDR2 LQKENI. CDR3 size: 15 residues. CDR3 nucleotides: TGTGCCAGCTCACCAGACGGGACAGTTGGGCCCGTGGAGTTCTTC. Translating it yields CASSPDGTVGPVEFF. Looking up the rest from reference TRBV18 and TRBJ2-1 gives the full variable domain: NAGVMQNPRHLVRRRGQEARLRCSPMKGHSHVYWYRQLPEEGLKFMVYLQKENIIDESGMPKERFSAEFPKEGPSILRIQQVVRGDSAAYFCASSPDGTVGPVEFFGPGTRLTVL.

The DNA of the CDR3 is TGTGCCAGCAGTGCTAGCCCTCAACAGCCCCAGCATTTT. This codes for CASSASPQQPQHF. V gene TRBV12-3 or TRBV12-4 combines with J gene TRBJ1-5, with D unresolved. The CDR3 runs 13 residues. Trimming took 5 bases from V and 7 from J, leaving 12 bases between them.

DNA for the CDR3: TGTGCCAGCAGCTTCGGGACAACCAACACCGGGGAGCTGTTTTTT. Translation: CASSFGTTNTGELFF. The chain recombines TRBV11-1 with TRBJ2-2; D might be TRBD1 (6 bases). Trimming removed 3 bases from V and 2 bases from J, with 10 bases in between. This CDR3 has 15 residues. Germline assignment: CDR1 SGHAT and CDR2 FQDESV (reference sequence).

The CDR3 sequence is CASSQGGRENSPLHF. In DNA, the CDR3 is TGTGCCAGCAGCCAAGGAGGCAGGGAAAATTCACCCCTCCACTTT. The rearrangement uses TRBV4-2 and TRBJ1-6; D perhaps matches TRBD1 (5 bases). This CDR3 has 15 residues. Germline-derived CDR1 and CDR2 are LGHNA and YNFKEQ. Trimming left V 1 base short and J 7 bases short, with 11 bases between.

This clone was counted between two and nine times. V is TRBV20-1 and J is TRBJ1-2, with D perhaps TRBD1 (5 bases). Germline V CDR1 and CDR2: DFQATT, SNEGSKA (reference sequence). Trimming stripped 6 bases from V and 6 bases from J, with 5 bases between. The CDR3 runs to 9 residues. CDR3 coding DNA: TGCAGTGCAGGGGATGGCTACACCTTC. This translates into CSAGDGYTF.

This sequence joins TRBV5-1 and TRBJ1-2, with D maybe TRBD1 (5 bases). Germline lookup yields CDR1 SGHRS and CDR2 YFSETQ. The CDR3 has 17 amino acids. Between the trimmed V and J ends, which lost 0 bases and 1 base, there was a span of 16 bases. CDR3 sequence (DNA): TGCGCCAGCAGCTTGGGAGGCGGAGGGGACTTTAACTATGGCTACACCTTC. Amino acids: CASSLGGGGDFNYGYTF.

V is TRBV6-2 or TRBV6-3 and J is TRBJ2-2, with 7 bases that match TRBD1. This CDR3 spans 19 amino acids. V lost 5 bases to trimming and J lost 6 bases; unmatched junction nucleotides: 21. CDR1 MNHEY and CDR2 SVGEGT come from the germline V gene. CDR3 in DNA: TGTGCCAGCAGTCAAACTAGAATACTCCCGGGACAGCTTTCCGGGGAGCTGTTTTTT. Its translation: CASSQTRILPGQLSGELFF.

CDR3 nucleotide sequence: TGTGCCAGCAGCCTCCAGGGTGGCGAGCAGTACTTC. Protein product: CASSLQGGEQYF. The rearrangement uses TRBV14 and TRBJ2-7; maybe TRBD1 (5 bases). Germline lookup yields CDR1 SGHDN and CDR2 FVKESK. Trimming stripped 4 bases from V and 6 bases from J, with 10 bases between. There are 12 residues in the CDR3.

The chain joins TRBV9 to TRBJ1-1; D remains ambiguous. CDR1 and CDR2 (germline): SGDLS, YYNGEE. The CDR3 is 11 amino acids. V shed 3 bases and J shed 6 bases, with 6 bases lying between them. The CDR3 loop is CASSALSEAFF. CDR3 coding DNA: TGTGCCAGCAGCGCCCTCTCTGAAGCTTTCTTT.